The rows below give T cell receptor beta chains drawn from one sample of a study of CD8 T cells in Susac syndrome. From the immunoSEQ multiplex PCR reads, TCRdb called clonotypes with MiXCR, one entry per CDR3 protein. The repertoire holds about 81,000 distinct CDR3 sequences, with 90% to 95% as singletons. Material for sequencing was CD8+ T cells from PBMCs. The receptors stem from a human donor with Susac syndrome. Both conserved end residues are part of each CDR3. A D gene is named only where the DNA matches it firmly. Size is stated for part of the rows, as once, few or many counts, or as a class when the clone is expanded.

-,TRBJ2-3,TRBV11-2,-,TGTGCCAGCACTCCCACGGATCGTACGCAGTATTTT,CASTPTDRTQYF
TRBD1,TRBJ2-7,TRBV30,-,TGTGCCTGGATAGGACAGGGGAACGAGCAGTACTTC,CAWIGQGNEQYF
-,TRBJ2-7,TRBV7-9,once,TGTGCCAGCAGCTTAGCGCAGGGGACGAAATACGAGCAGTACTTC,CASSLAQGTKYEQYF
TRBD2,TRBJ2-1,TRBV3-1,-,TGTGCCAGCAGCCTTCAAACGGGACTAGCGGCCAATGAGCAGTTCTTC,CASSLQTGLAANEQFF
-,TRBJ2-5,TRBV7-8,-,TGTGCCAGCAGCTTAGTCCCCGGGAACCAAGAGACCCAGTACTTC,CASSLVPGNQETQYF
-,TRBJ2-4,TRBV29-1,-,TGCAGCGTTGAAACCTCCCGGGGGGCCAAAAACATTCAGTACTTC,CSVETSRGAKNIQYF
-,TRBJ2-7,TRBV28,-,TGTGCCAGCAGTTCCACTACAGGACGACAGAAATACGAGCAGTACTTC,CASSSTTGRQKYEQYF
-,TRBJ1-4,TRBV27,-,TGTGCCAGCAGTTTATCTTGGACTAATGAAAAACTGTTTTTT,CASSLSWTNEKLFF
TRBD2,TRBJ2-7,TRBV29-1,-,TGCAGCGTTGGCGGGGGGCAGGGAGGGGGCTACGAGCAGTACTTC,CSVGGGQGGGYEQYF
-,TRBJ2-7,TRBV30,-,TGTGCCTGGAGTGTAGCTAGTAAGAGCTCCTACGAGCAGTACTTC,CAWSVASKSSYEQYF
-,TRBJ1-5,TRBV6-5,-,TGTGCCAGCAGTTACCGGTGGGGAGGTAATCAGCCCCAGCATTTT,CASSYRWGGNQPQHF
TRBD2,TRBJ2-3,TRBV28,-,TGTGCCAGCAGTCAACTAGCGCGGGTGGGGTTTAGCACAGATACGCAGTATTTT,CASSQLARVGFSTDTQYF
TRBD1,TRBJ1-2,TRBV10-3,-,TGTGCCATCAGTGGGCCGGACAGGGGAGAGGGCTACACCTTC,CAISGPDRGEGYTF
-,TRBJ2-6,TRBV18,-,TGTGCCAGCTCACCCCTGGGGAGTTCCCCTCAGCGGGCCAACGTCCTGACTTTC,CASSPLGSSPQRANVLTF
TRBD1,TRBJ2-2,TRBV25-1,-,TGTGCCCGTAAGGGGGGCAGGGGGCTGAGTTACACCGGGGAGCTGTTTTTT,CARKGGRGLSYTGELFF
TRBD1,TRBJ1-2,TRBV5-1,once,TGCGCCAGCAGCACAGGACAGGGGGGCGACTATGGCTACACCTTC,CASSTGQGGDYGYTF
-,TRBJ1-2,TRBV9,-,TGTGCCAGCAGCGTAATCCCCGAAGGGCAGGGCTATGGCTACACCTTC,CASSVIPEGQGYGYTF